This paragraph covers one T cell receptor (beta chain) sequence. Its cognate antigen is unknown. The source of the sample is a study of long-term antiretroviral therapy in people with HIV. Study-wide background: The immediate-ART recommendation dates to 2015, and the earliest samples predate it by about a decade. Study results and caveats: ART adherence, viral resistance and therapy changes went undocumented. Repertoires in HIV (unlike those of controls) had narrower CDR3 length ranges.

Per the germline V gene, CDR1 is SEHNR and CDR2 is FQNEAQ (reference sequence). This CDR3 has 14 residues. The trim removed 4 bases at V and 5 bases at J, leaving 6 bases unmatched. The assay, immunoSEQ v3.0, was run at survey level. The data were produced by immunoSEQ multiplex PCR, yet TCRdb's version contains in-frame clones alone and is incomplete. This table has over 35,000 clones, around 80% appearing once. HIV-positive participants all received treatment in the United States. Material: unsorted PBMCs, obtained 1.5 years after starting antiretroviral therapy. This receptor was obtained from a man between 18 and 29 years old with HIV. The chain recombines TRBV7-9 with TRBJ2-5; 8 nucleotides line up with TRBD1. CDR3: CASSSDRGSETQYF. The CDR3 region has the DNA TGTGCCAGCAGCTCCGACAGGGGTAGTGAGACCCAGTACTTC.